Included here is one T cell receptor (beta chain) sequence, with context. The protocol was immunoSEQ multiplex PCR, while the TCRdb copy is restricted to in-frame clones and leaves out a portion. The table shows 65,000 to 90,000 clones, with 85% to 90% occurring only once. Germline lookup yields CDR1 SQVTM and CDR2 ANQGSEA. The CDR3 has 12 residues. Trimming took off 7 bases at V and 0 bases at J, with 9 bases between the two ends. This record comes from a study of OX40 agonist ivuxolimab in advanced cancers. Blood sampling took place at baseline, cycle 4 day 1, and cycle 7 day 1. The sample was CD4+ or CD8+ T cells sorted from blood, taken in a trial of the OX40 agonist ivuxolimab. The J gene is TRBJ1-1, the V gene TRBV29-1; D is unclear. The sequence was collected from an adult with an advanced solid tumor such as melanoma, head and neck, liver or kidney cancer. Here the CDR3 reads CSAFSLNTEAFF. CDR3 DNA sequence: TGCAGCGCTTTTTCCTTGAACACTGAAGCTTTCTTT.